This entry lists 27 T cell receptor beta chains sequenced from one sample in a study of shared clonotypes between healthy human individuals. Assay used: immunoSEQ multiplex PCR; TCRdb lists only in-frame clones, some missing. The sample shows more than 450,000 clones, 70% to 80% of them seen only once. Sequenced: PBMCs. Receptor source: a middle-aged woman in good health. Some clones in this sample may be carry-over from other donors' samples.

This clone came up a few times. J is TRBJ2-5 and V is TRBV7-2, with D perhaps TRBD1 (5 bases). The V end was cut by 2 bases, the J end by 5 bases, with 9 bases between. In germline, CDR1 is SGHTA, CDR2 FQGNSA. There are 13 residues in the CDR3. The CDR3 coding sequence is TGTGCCAGCAGCTTATGGCAGGGCGAGACCCAGTACTTC. It codes for CASSLWQGETQYF.

CDR3 residues: CASSLFSGRAGYEQYF. In DNA, the CDR3 is TGTGCCAGCAGTTTATTTAGCGGGAGGGCGGGGTACGAGCAGTACTTC. The V gene is TRBV28, the J gene TRBJ2-7, with 11 nucleotides matching TRBD2. CDR1 and CDR2 (germline): MDHEN, SYDVKM. V lost 1 base to trimming and J lost 4 bases; unmatched junction nucleotides: 6. The CDR3 loop spans 16 amino acids.

V and J are TRBV19 and TRBJ2-1, with D perhaps matching TRBD1 (6 bases). From germline, CDR1 is LNHDA and CDR2 SQIVND (reference sequence). This CDR3 comprises 13 residues. The V end was cut by 3 bases, the J end by 6 bases, with 9 bases between. CDR3 sequence reads: CASSIRGGNEQFF. For the CDR3, the DNA is TGTGCCAGTAGTATTCGAGGGGGCAATGAGCAGTTCTTC.

This clone was detected a few times. This chain joins TRBV6-6 and TRBJ2-7; D might be TRBD2 (5 bases). CDR3 length equals 12 residues. The V end lost 8 bases, the J end lost 4 bases, and 12 bases lay between the germline ends. Per germline, CDR1 MNHNY and CDR2 SVGAGI (reference sequence). The CDR3 region is CASGGSEYEQYF. The CDR3 region has the DNA TGTGCCAGCGGAGGCAGTGAGTACGAGCAGTACTTC.

This clone was picked up one time. The chain joins TRBV30 to TRBJ2-5; the D gene is possibly TRBD2 (6 bases). The CDR3 sequence is 15 residues long. Germline V gene sequence: CDR1 GTSNPN, CDR2 SVGIG (reference sequence). Trimming stripped 2 bases from V and 7 bases from J, with 20 bases between. DNA for the CDR3: TGTGCCTGGAGTTCGAGTCGGAGGGCCGGAGGGACCCAGTACTTC. Translated: CAWSSSRRAGGTQYF. Drawing the rest from reference TRBV30 and TRBJ2-5, the complete variable domain is SQTIHQWPATLVQPVGSPLSLECTVEGTSNPNLYWYRQAAGRGLQLLFYSVGIGQISSEVPQNLSASRPQDRQFILSSKKLLLSDSGFYLCAWSSSRRAGGTQYFGPGTRLLVL.

The V and J genes are TRBV4-2 and TRBJ2-1; TRBD2 agrees at 8 bases. V lost 0 bases to trimming and J lost 5 bases; unmatched junction nucleotides: 9. The CDR3 sequence is 17 residues long. Germline V gene data show CDR1 as LGHNA and CDR2 as YNFKEQ. In DNA, the CDR3 is TGTGCCAGCAGCCAAGATGGAGCGGGAGTCAGGAACAATGAGCAGTTCTTC. It yields the protein CASSQDGAGVRNNEQFF.

This clone has a single count. The chain combines TRBV5-4 with TRBJ2-7; tentatively, D is TRBD2 (5 bases). CDR3 size: 12 residues. V lost 0 bases and J 7 bases, leaving 8 bases between the germline ends. The germline CDR1 and CDR2 sequences are SGHNT and YYREEE (reference sequence). CDR3 DNA: TGTGCCAGCAGCTTGGAACAGCGGGAGCAGTACTTC. The encoded protein is CASSLEQREQYF.

The V gene is TRBV29-1, the J gene TRBJ2-4, with 7 bases matching TRBD2. Germline loops: CDR1 SQVTM, CDR2 ANQGSEA. The CDR3 totals 13 residues. J lost 8 bases, V lost 0 bases, and 4 bases had no gene match. DNA of the CDR3: TGCAGCGTTGAAGATGGGGGGAGGGACATTCAGTACTTC. This codes for CSVEDGGRDIQYF.

J is TRBJ1-3 and V is TRBV6-5; D may be TRBD1 (6 bases). V lost 6 bases and J 3 bases, leaving 15 bases between the germline ends. The CDR3 length is 15 residues. Germline V gene data show CDR1 as MNHEY and CDR2 as SVGAGI. CDR3 DNA sequence: TGTGCCAGCAGAGACGGGGGAGGGGGTGGAAACACCATATATTTT. Its translation is CASRDGGGGGNTIYF.

The chain has TRBV19 and TRBJ2-1; no clear D. The CDR3 sequence is 15 residues long. The germline gives CDR1 LNHDA, CDR2 SQIVND (reference sequence). Trimming took off 2 bases at V and 4 bases at J, with 12 bases between the two ends. CDR3 sequence reads: CASSIFSASYNEQFF. The CDR3 bases are TGTGCCAGTAGTATATTCTCAGCGAGTTACAATGAGCAGTTCTTC. The whole variable domain, filled in from reference TRBV19 and TRBJ2-1, reads DGGITQSPKYLFRKEGQNVTLSCEQNLNHDAMYWYRQDPGQGLRLIYYSQIVNDFQKGDIAEGYSVSREKKESFPLTVTSAQKNPTAFYLCASSIFSASYNEQFFGPGTRLTVL.

Notes on this clone: A much bigger clone sits one base away, suggesting this may be a read error. The chain links TRBV7-3 to TRBJ2-6, with D uncertain. V was pared by 2 bases and J by 0 bases, with 5 bases between. This CDR3 spans 15 amino acids. Germline V gene lookup returns CDR1 SGHTA and CDR2 FQGTGA. The CDR3 bases are TGTGCCAGCAGCTTAGTTCTCTCTGGGGCCAACGTCCTGACTTTC. This gives the protein CASSLVLSGANVLTF.

J is TRBJ2-5 and V is TRBV4-2; 12 bases are a match to TRBD2. The J call is uncertain, as TRBJ2-7 better fits the DNA end. Germline CDR1 reads LGHNA; CDR2 reads YNFKEQ. The CDR3 sequence is 17 residues long. The CDR3 DNA is TGTGCCAGCAGCCAAGATGTGAGGACTAGCGGGAACTACGAGCAGTACTTC. Encoded protein: CASSQDVRTSGNYEQYF.

The chain employs TRBV7-3 and TRBJ2-2; 9 bases agree with TRBD1. Germline V gene data show CDR1 as SGHTA and CDR2 as FQGTGA. Trimming at V came to 4 bases and at J to 4 bases, leaving 4 bases not matched to a gene. This CDR3 comprises 15 residues. Written as DNA, the CDR3 is TGTGCCAGCAGCTACCGACAGGGGGGCACCGGGGAGCTGTTTTTT. It is translated as CASSYRQGGTGELFF.

This clone was recorded once. This chain uses TRBV16 with TRBJ1-1; maybe TRBD1 (5 bases). This CDR3 is built from 13 residues. Germline V lookup: CDR1 KGHSY, CDR2 FQNENV. Between the trimmed V and J ends, which lost 2 bases and 1 base, there was a span of 5 bases. The CDR3 spells CASSQGGNTEAFF. The CDR3 DNA is TGTGCCAGCAGCCAAGGGGGGAACACTGAAGCTTTCTTT.

The rearrangement joins TRBV5-4 to TRBJ2-2; 7 bases fit TRBD2. V trimming: 1 base; J trimming: 6 bases; junction bases outside the gene matches: 6. Germline-derived CDR1 and CDR2 are SGHNT and YYREEE (reference sequence). This CDR3 is 15 amino acids long. The CDR3 is CASSLSAGVPGELFF. The CDR3 DNA is TGTGCCAGCAGCTTGAGTGCGGGAGTGCCCGGGGAGCTGTTTTTT.

The V gene is TRBV7-2, the J gene TRBJ2-2; the D is unclear. CDR1 and CDR2 (germline): SGHTA, FQGNSA. The CDR3 has 13 amino acids. The V and J ends lost 2 bases and 4 bases respectively, with 5 bases between them. DNA for the CDR3: TGTGCCAGCAGCTTATTAGGCACCGGGGAGCTGTTTTTT. This translates into CASSLLGTGELFF.

This clone was detected once. The chain uses TRBV6-1 and TRBJ2-7, with 16 bases aligning to TRBD2. Germline V gene lookup returns CDR1 MNHNS and CDR2 SASEGT. The CDR3 is 22 residues long. Germline trimming cut 0 bases from V and 2 bases from J; bases unmatched to any gene: 16. The CDR3 protein is CASSEASDMGLAGGPGTYEQYF. CDR3 in DNA: TGTGCCAGCAGTGAAGCTTCGGACATGGGACTAGCGGGAGGGCCCGGGACCTACGAGCAGTACTTC.

The V gene is TRBV30, the J gene TRBJ2-1; 7 nucleotides line up with TRBD1. The CDR3 has 14 amino acids. Germline assignment: CDR1 GTSNPN and CDR2 SVGIG (reference sequence). After removal of 4 bases from V and 2 bases from J, the junction contained 5 bases not matched to a gene. CDR3 nucleotides: TGTGCCTGGACTATACAGGGGACCTACAATGAGCAGTTCTTC. It codes for CAWTIQGTYNEQFF.

The gene calls are TRBV29-1 and TRBJ2-7; D perhaps matches TRBD1 (5 bases). Per germline, CDR1 SQVTM and CDR2 ANQGSEA. The V end lost 5 bases, the J end lost 2 bases, and 13 bases lay between the germline ends. The CDR3 runs to 13 residues. The CDR3 bases are TGCAGCGTTATCCCGACAGCTACCTACGAGCAGTACTTC. As protein: CSVIPTATYEQYF.

V and J are TRBV6-1 and TRBJ1-4; D unresolved. In germline, CDR1 is MNHNS, CDR2 SASEGT. The length of the CDR3 is 15 residues. V gave up 2 bases and J gave up 10 bases, with 17 bases separating them. CDR3 in amino acids: CASSERQADTAKLFF. The CDR3, as DNA: TGTGCCAGCAGTGAAAGGCAGGCGGATACTGCAAAACTGTTTTTT.

The rearrangement uses TRBV5-1 and TRBJ2-1; TRBD2 aligns across 11 bases. This CDR3 is 19 amino acids long. The trim removed 1 base at V and 0 bases at J, leaving 9 bases unmatched. CDR1 and CDR2 (germline): SGHRS, YFSETQ. Written as DNA, the CDR3 is TGCGCCAGCAGCTTGTTCGGGGGGACTAGCGGATTCTCCTACAATGAGCAGTTCTTC. This encodes CASSLFGGTSGFSYNEQFF.

The chain employs TRBV4-3 and TRBJ2-1; D is unresolved. The CDR3 extends over 16 amino acids. Trimming shortened V by 3 bases and J by 0 bases, and 12 bases separated the two germline ends. Germline V lookup: CDR1 LGHNA, CDR2 YSLEER. CDR3 DNA: TGCGCCAGCAGCCAGCAACCGGAGAGCTCCTACAATGAGCAGTTCTTC. Its translation is CASSQQPESSYNEQFF.

The gene calls are TRBV7-9 and TRBJ1-2; the D is unclear. The CDR3 sequence is 13 residues long. V was clipped by 2 bases and J by 3 bases, with 7 bases between them. Germline V gene lookup returns CDR1 SEHNR and CDR2 FQNEAQ (reference sequence). The chain's CDR3 is CASSLSPDYGYTF. DNA for the CDR3: TGTGCCAGCAGCTTATCTCCGGACTATGGCTACACCTTC.

The V gene is TRBV2, the J gene TRBJ1-5; 9 positions agree with TRBD1. The germline CDR1 and CDR2 sequences are SNHLY and FYNNEI. The ends lost 6 bases at V and 6 bases at J; junction bases unmatched: 3. The CDR3 is made up of 13 amino acids. DNA of the CDR3: TGTGCCAGCAGGGGGACAGGGCTTCAGCCCCAGCATTTT. Translation gives CASRGTGLQPQHF.

The chain recombines TRBV27 with TRBJ1-1; tentatively, D is TRBD1 (6 bases). V was cut by 5 bases and J by 7 bases, with 14 bases left in between. Germline V CDR1 and CDR2: MNHEY, SMNVEV (reference sequence). There are 13 residues in the CDR3. CDR3 residues: CASSARRDNEAFF. CDR3 coding DNA: TGTGCCAGCAGTGCGCGTAGGGACAATGAAGCTTTCTTT.

This clone was counted once. J is TRBJ2-7 and V is TRBV5-1; no clear D. This CDR3 comprises 14 residues. Looked up from germline, CDR1 is SGHRS and CDR2 is YFSETQ. Trimming left V 4 bases short and J 2 bases short, with 13 bases between. The CDR3, as DNA: TGCGCCAGCAGCCCAACAAGCGCCACCTACGAGCAGTACTTC. This translates into CASSPTSATYEQYF.

The CDR3 protein is CASSFSGGHTEAFF. CDR3 DNA: TGTGCCAGCAGCTTTTCTGGGGGGCACACTGAAGCTTTCTTT. The rearrangement joins TRBV5-4 to TRBJ1-1, with D perhaps TRBD1 (6 bases). The CDR3 runs to 14 residues. CDR1 is SGHNT and CDR2 is YYREEE in the germline V gene (reference sequence). Trimming cost V 2 bases and J 3 bases, with 11 bases left between them. The whole variable domain, remainder taken from reference TRBV5-4 and TRBJ1-1, is ETGVTQSPTHLIKTRGQQVTLRCSSQSGHNTVSWYQQALGQGPQFIFQYYREEENGRGNFPPRFSGLQFPNYSSELNVNALELDDSALYLCASSFSGGHTEAFFGQGTRLTVV.